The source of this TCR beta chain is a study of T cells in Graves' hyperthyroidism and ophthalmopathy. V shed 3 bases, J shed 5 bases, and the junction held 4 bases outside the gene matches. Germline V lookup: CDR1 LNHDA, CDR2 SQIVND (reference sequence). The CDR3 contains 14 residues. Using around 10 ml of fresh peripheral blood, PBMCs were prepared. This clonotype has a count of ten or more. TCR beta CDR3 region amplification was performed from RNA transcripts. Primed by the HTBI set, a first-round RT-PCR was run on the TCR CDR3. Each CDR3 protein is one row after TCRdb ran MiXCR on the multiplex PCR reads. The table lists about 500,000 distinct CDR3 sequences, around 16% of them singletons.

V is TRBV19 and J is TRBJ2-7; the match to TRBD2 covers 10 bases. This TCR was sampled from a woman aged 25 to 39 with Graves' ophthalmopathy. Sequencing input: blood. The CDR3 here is CASSMVAGGHEQYF. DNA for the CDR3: TGTGCCAGTAGTATGGTAGCGGGAGGCCACGAGCAGTACTTC. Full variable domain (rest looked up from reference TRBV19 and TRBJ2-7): DGGITQSPKYLFRKEGQNVTLSCEQNLNHDAMYWYRQDPGQGLRLIYYSQIVNDFQKGDIAEGYSVSREKKESFPLTVTSAQKNPTAFYLCASSMVAGGHEQYFGPGTRLTVT.